These T cell receptor beta chains were read from a single sample in a study of T cell repertoires in cytomegalovirus infection. TCRdb reprocessed the reads with MiXCR, giving one entry per CDR3 protein. The sample lists under 200,000 distinct CDR3 sequences, roughly 9.8% occurring once. The sequenced material came from PBMCs. These receptors were taken from a human donor in good health (CMV status not recorded). Some clones in this sample may be carry-over from other donors' samples. Both conserved end residues are part of each CDR3. Fields, in order: D gene, clone size, V gene, J gene, CDR3 protein, CDR3 DNA. D genes are given only for firm matches. Clone sizes are given selectively: once, few, many, or a class where the clone is expanded.

d_call: -; clone_size: few; v_call: TRBV14; j_call: TRBJ1-2; cdr3_aa: CASSPRLQRNYGYTF; cdr3_nt: TGTGCCAGCAGCCCGAGACTTCAACGAAACTATGGCTACACCTTC
d_call: -; clone_size: -; v_call: TRBV5-6; j_call: TRBJ2-1; cdr3_aa: CASSLVGGSFNEQFF; cdr3_nt: TGTGCCAGCAGCTTGGTTGGGGGTTCTTTCAATGAGCAGTTCTTC
d_call: -; clone_size: many; v_call: TRBV28; j_call: TRBJ2-7; cdr3_aa: CASSSRLGSYEQYF; cdr3_nt: TGTGCCAGCAGTTCGAGACTAGGCAGCTACGAGCAGTACTTC
d_call: TRBD2; clone_size: -; v_call: TRBV6-6; j_call: TRBJ2-1; cdr3_aa: CASKASGGGNEQFF; cdr3_nt: TGTGCCAGCAAAGCTAGCGGTGGGGGGAATGAGCAGTTCTTC
d_call: -; clone_size: -; v_call: TRBV19; j_call: TRBJ1-1; cdr3_aa: CASRPEAVWGEAFF; cdr3_nt: TGTGCCAGTAGGCCAGAAGCCGTTTGGGGTGAAGCTTTCTTT
d_call: -; clone_size: many; v_call: TRBV4-1; j_call: TRBJ1-5; cdr3_aa: CASSPGLLFQPQHF; cdr3_nt: TGCGCCAGCAGCCCCGGTCTGCTTTTTCAGCCCCAGCATTTT
d_call: -; clone_size: many; v_call: TRBV7-2; j_call: TRBJ2-2; cdr3_aa: CASSSRKGGNTGELFF; cdr3_nt: TGTGCCAGCAGCTCCAGGAAAGGGGGGAACACCGGGGAGCTGTTTTTT
d_call: TRBD1; clone_size: -; v_call: TRBV10-3; j_call: TRBJ2-3; cdr3_aa: CAISGQGRADTQYF; cdr3_nt: TGTGCCATCAGTGGACAGGGAAGGGCAGATACGCAGTATTTT
d_call: -; clone_size: few; v_call: TRBV29-1; j_call: TRBJ1-1; cdr3_aa: CSATITEAFF; cdr3_nt: TGCAGCGCGACGATCACTGAAGCTTTCTTT
d_call: TRBD2; clone_size: many; v_call: TRBV7-7; j_call: TRBJ2-1; cdr3_aa: CASSPGLAGVFEQFF; cdr3_nt: TGTGCTAGCAGCCCAGGACTAGCGGGAGTATTTGAGCAGTTCTTC
d_call: -; clone_size: -; v_call: TRBV30; j_call: TRBJ2-7; cdr3_aa: CAWNQGSYEQYF; cdr3_nt: TGTGCCTGGAACCAGGGCTCCTACGAGCAGTACTTC
d_call: -; clone_size: many; v_call: TRBV7-2; j_call: TRBJ2-5; cdr3_aa: CASSSNPSLRETQYF; cdr3_nt: TGTGCCAGCAGCTCAAACCCATCCTTGAGGGAGACCCAGTACTTC
d_call: TRBD2; clone_size: many; v_call: TRBV11-2; j_call: TRBJ2-5; cdr3_aa: CASSFHTSGAQETQYF; cdr3_nt: TGTGCCAGCAGCTTCCATACTAGCGGGGCCCAAGAGACCCAGTACTTC
d_call: -; clone_size: -; v_call: TRBV7-8; j_call: TRBJ2-7; cdr3_aa: CASSLGQLYEQYF; cdr3_nt: TGTGCCAGCAGCTTAGGGCAACTATACGAGCAGTACTTC
d_call: -; clone_size: many; v_call: TRBV12-3/TRBV12-4; j_call: TRBJ1-1; cdr3_aa: CASISSGVSGTEAFF; cdr3_nt: TGTGCCAGCATAAGTTCGGGGGTTTCGGGCACTGAAGCTTTCTTT
d_call: -; clone_size: many; v_call: TRBV11-2; j_call: TRBJ2-1; cdr3_aa: CASSLVVGAGEQFF; cdr3_nt: TGTGCCAGCAGCTTAGTTGTGGGGGCCGGTGAGCAGTTCTTC
d_call: -; clone_size: many; v_call: TRBV28; j_call: TRBJ1-1; cdr3_aa: CASSFRGRVTEAFF; cdr3_nt: TGTGCCAGCAGTTTTCGTGGGAGGGTCACTGAAGCTTTCTTT
d_call: TRBD2; clone_size: few; v_call: TRBV20-1; j_call: TRBJ2-6; cdr3_aa: CSAGLAGLSGANVLTF; cdr3_nt: TGCAGTGCCGGACTAGCGGGGCTCTCTGGGGCCAACGTCCTGACTTTC
d_call: -; clone_size: many; v_call: TRBV7-2; j_call: TRBJ2-7; cdr3_aa: CASSPLRSGGPYEQYF; cdr3_nt: TGTGCCAGCAGCCCCCTCCGGTCGGGGGGCCCCTACGAGCAGTACTTC
d_call: -; clone_size: -; v_call: TRBV20-1; j_call: TRBJ2-2; cdr3_aa: CSAREGPGELFF; cdr3_nt: TGCAGTGCTAGAGAGGGGCCCGGGGAGCTGTTTTTT
d_call: -; clone_size: many; v_call: TRBV4-1; j_call: TRBJ1-2; cdr3_aa: CASSQEWAGSGYTF; cdr3_nt: TGCGCCAGCAGCCAAGAATGGGCAGGGTCTGGCTACACCTTC
d_call: -; clone_size: many; v_call: TRBV7-2; j_call: TRBJ1-1; cdr3_aa: CASSLDSGEAFF; cdr3_nt: TGTGCCAGCAGCTTAGACTCAGGGGAAGCTTTCTTT
d_call: TRBD1; clone_size: few; v_call: TRBV6-2/TRBV6-3; j_call: TRBJ1-4; cdr3_aa: CASTGSKDRGFRDEKLFF; cdr3_nt: TGTGCCAGCACCGGTTCGAAGGACAGGGGATTCCGAGATGAAAAACTGTTTTTT
d_call: -; clone_size: -; v_call: TRBV10-2; j_call: TRBJ2-7; cdr3_aa: CASSESWEQYF; cdr3_nt: TGCGCCAGCAGTGAGAGTTGGGAGCAGTACTTC
d_call: TRBD1; clone_size: many; v_call: TRBV29-1; j_call: TRBJ2-1; cdr3_aa: CSVMGTGTSYNEQFF; cdr3_nt: TGCAGCGTGATGGGGACAGGGACCTCCTACAATGAGCAGTTCTTC
d_call: TRBD1; clone_size: many; v_call: TRBV29-1; j_call: TRBJ1-1; cdr3_aa: CSVRTGTNIGTEAFF; cdr3_nt: TGCAGCGTACGGACAGGGACGAACATCGGGACTGAAGCTTTCTTT
d_call: -; clone_size: few; v_call: TRBV7-9; j_call: TRBJ1-1; cdr3_aa: CASLPGNTEAFF; cdr3_nt: TGTGCCAGTTTGCCGGGGAACACTGAAGCTTTCTTT
d_call: -; clone_size: few; v_call: TRBV7-2; j_call: TRBJ1-2; cdr3_aa: CASSPRPDGGYTF; cdr3_nt: TGTGCCAGCAGCCCCCGGCCAGACGGGGGCTACACCTTC
d_call: TRBD2; clone_size: many; v_call: TRBV7-2; j_call: TRBJ2-5; cdr3_aa: CASSLAPSGIVETQYF; cdr3_nt: TGTGCCAGCAGCTTAGCGCCTAGCGGGATTGTAGAGACCCAGTACTTC
d_call: -; clone_size: many; v_call: TRBV28; j_call: TRBJ2-1; cdr3_aa: CASSFSRASGGVFSYNEQFF; cdr3_nt: TGTGCCAGCAGTTTTTCCCGTGCGAGCGGTGGTGTGTTTTCCTACAATGAGCAGTTCTTC
d_call: -; clone_size: many; v_call: TRBV7-2; j_call: TRBJ1-2; cdr3_aa: CASSLSVQNYGYTF; cdr3_nt: TGTGCCAGCAGCTTAAGTGTCCAGAACTATGGCTACACCTTC
d_call: -; clone_size: many; v_call: TRBV7-2; j_call: TRBJ2-3; cdr3_aa: CASNSALGNRHRTDTQYF; cdr3_nt: TGTGCCAGCAACTCGGCCCTAGGGAATAGACACCGCACAGATACGCAGTATTTT
d_call: -; clone_size: many; v_call: TRBV7-2; j_call: TRBJ2-7; cdr3_aa: CASSLVGRAGNYEQYF; cdr3_nt: TGTGCCAGCAGCTTAGTGGGTAGGGCAGGGAACTACGAGCAGTACTTC
d_call: -; clone_size: few; v_call: TRBV7-2; j_call: TRBJ2-7; cdr3_aa: CASSQPGGEQYF; cdr3_nt: TGTGCCAGCAGCCAACCAGGGGGGGAGCAGTACTTC
d_call: TRBD2; clone_size: few; v_call: TRBV11-2; j_call: TRBJ2-1; cdr3_aa: CASSGTSGVYNEQFF; cdr3_nt: TGTGCCAGCAGCGGAACTAGCGGGGTCTACAATGAGCAGTTCTTC
d_call: -; clone_size: -; v_call: TRBV5-4; j_call: TRBJ2-1; cdr3_aa: CASSLGTGFHNEQFF; cdr3_nt: TGTGCCAGCAGCTTGGGGACTGGCTTTCACAATGAGCAGTTCTTC
d_call: -; clone_size: -; v_call: TRBV5-1; j_call: TRBJ1-1; cdr3_aa: CASSPKGVNTEAFF; cdr3_nt: TGCGCCAGCAGCCCTAAGGGGGTGAACACTGAAGCTTTCTTT
d_call: -; clone_size: many; v_call: TRBV28; j_call: TRBJ1-2; cdr3_aa: CASWFSTARGYTF; cdr3_nt: TGTGCCAGCTGGTTTTCGACCGCAAGAGGCTACACCTTC
d_call: TRBD1; clone_size: -; v_call: TRBV7-6; j_call: TRBJ2-7; cdr3_aa: CASSDTGVEQYF; cdr3_nt: TGTGCCAGCAGCGATACAGGGGTCGAGCAGTACTTC
d_call: TRBD2; clone_size: few; v_call: TRBV28; j_call: TRBJ2-1; cdr3_aa: CASSYPSGNDEQFF; cdr3_nt: TGTGCCAGCAGTTATCCTAGCGGGAACGATGAGCAGTTCTTC
d_call: -; clone_size: few; v_call: TRBV20-1; j_call: TRBJ1-2; cdr3_aa: CSASRDLNYGYTF; cdr3_nt: TGCAGTGCCTCCAGGGACCTAAACTATGGCTACACCTTC
d_call: -; clone_size: few; v_call: TRBV28; j_call: TRBJ1-6; cdr3_aa: CASVGIGGGSPLHF; cdr3_nt: TGTGCCAGCGTTGGGATTGGGGGAGGATCACCCCTCCACTTT
d_call: TRBD1; clone_size: -; v_call: TRBV5-1; j_call: TRBJ2-1; cdr3_aa: CASRQGDYNEQFF; cdr3_nt: TGCGCCAGCCGACAGGGGGACTACAATGAGCAGTTCTTC
d_call: -; clone_size: many; v_call: TRBV7-8; j_call: TRBJ2-1; cdr3_aa: CASSLFEAYNEQFF; cdr3_nt: TGTGCCAGCAGCTTGTTTGAGGCCTACAATGAGCAGTTCTTC
d_call: -; clone_size: many; v_call: TRBV7-8; j_call: TRBJ1-5; cdr3_aa: CASSPLSDQPQHF; cdr3_nt: TGTGCCAGCAGCCCCCTCTCCGATCAGCCCCAGCATTTT